One and the same sample provided the 8 T cell receptor beta chains below, sequenced in a study of blood T cell repertoires in COVID-19. Using immunoSEQ multiplex PCR, the repertoire was profiled, and TCRdb retains in-frame clones only, with some absent. The sample comprises 110,000 or so clones, 85% to 90% of which are singletons, and around 3.9% rests with the top ten. The sample consisted of peripheral blood. These receptors were taken from a man between 45 and 60 years old with acute or convalescent COVID-19.

The chain uses TRBV5-1 and TRBJ1-1; D is unresolved. Germline assignment: CDR1 SGHRS and CDR2 YFSETQ. The CDR3 contains 14 residues. Trimming left V 4 bases short and J 6 bases short, with 16 bases between. The CDR3: CASSLSGPGAEAFF. CDR3 nucleotides: TGCGCCAGCAGCCTATCGGGTCCGGGAGCTGAAGCTTTCTTT.

The chain has TRBV6-5 and TRBJ2-5; D is perhaps TRBD1 (6 bases). The germline gives CDR1 MNHEY, CDR2 SVGAGI. This CDR3 region has 13 residues. V gave up 10 bases and J gave up 5 bases, with 17 bases separating them. CDR3 in amino acids: CATEWGRRETQYF. The CDR3, as DNA: TGTGCCACTGAGTGGGGGCGACGCGAGACCCAGTACTTC.

The V gene is TRBV5-1, the J gene TRBJ2-1; a weak D match, TRBD2 (6 bases). Germline V lookup: CDR1 SGHRS, CDR2 YFSETQ. With 4 bases removed from V and 9 bases from J, the gap between germline ends came to 17 bases. The CDR3 length is 14 residues. The CDR3 sequence: CASSGTSQRAEQFF. The CDR3 DNA sequence: TGCGCCAGCAGCGGCACTAGCCAGAGGGCTGAGCAGTTCTTC.

The genes are TRBV28 and TRBJ1-6; D is uncertain. The germline V and J ends were trimmed by 9 bases and 9 bases, with 12 bases remaining between them. The CDR3 runs to 12 residues. The germline gives CDR1 MDHEN, CDR2 SYDVKM. The CDR3 region has the DNA TGTGCCAGTAGGGAGAGGGCTTCACCCCTCCACTTT. Its protein is CASRERASPLHF.

This chain joins TRBV29-1 and TRBJ1-1, with TRBD1 matching over 7 bases. Trimming cost V 1 base and J 1 base; bases outside gene matches: 6. The germline V gene has CDR1 SQVTM and CDR2 ANQGSEA. The CDR3 extends over 15 amino acids. The chain's CDR3 is CSVEVRGQTNTEAFF. As DNA, the CDR3 is TGCAGCGTTGAAGTTCGGGGACAGACGAACACTGAAGCTTTCTTT.

V is TRBV7-8 and J is TRBJ1-4; 10 bases are a match to TRBD1. The CDR3 has 17 amino acids. Trimming cost V 5 bases and J 6 bases; bases outside gene matches: 12. Germline V CDR1 and CDR2: SGHVS, FQNEAQ. CDR3 region: CASSPAPTGTGDEKLFF. The CDR3 DNA reads as TGTGCCAGCAGCCCCGCACCCACCGGGACAGGGGATGAAAAACTGTTTTTT.

Note on this clone: The junction departs from germline at one end; a sequencing error may be responsible. This rearrangement joins TRBV28 to TRBJ2-1; 8 nucleotides match TRBD1. CDR1 MDHEN and CDR2 SYDVKM come from the germline V gene. This CDR3 spans 15 amino acids. The CDR3 protein is CASNLARTGRLEQFF. The CDR3 DNA reads as TGTGCCAGCAATTTAGCCCGGACAGGGAGGCTGGAGCAGTTCTTC. The full variable domain, in which reference TRBV28 and TRBJ2-1 provide the parts outside the CDR3, is DVKVTQSSRYLVKRTGEKVFLECVQDMDHENMFWYRQDPGLGLRLIYFSYDVKMKEKGDIPEGYSVSREKKERFSLILESASTNQTSMYLCASNLARTGRLEQFFGPGTRLTVL.

V and J are TRBV5-4 and TRBJ1-2, with TRBD1 matching 7 bases. Germline V gene sequence: CDR1 SGHNT, CDR2 YYREEE (reference sequence). The CDR3 loop spans 15 amino acids. V was clipped by 6 bases and J by 0 bases; unmatched bases: 8. The CDR3 loop is CASTEKGQPNYGYTF. In nucleotides, the CDR3 is TGTGCCAGCACCGAGAAGGGACAGCCTAACTATGGCTACACCTTC.